The text below deals with one TCR beta chain. V was trimmed by 0 bases and J by 3 bases, leaving 11 bases between them. This CDR3 region has 15 residues. Germline lookup yields CDR1 LGHNA and CDR2 YSLEER. The assay was immunoSEQ multiplex PCR, and TCRdb's table has in-frame clones only and misses some. The sample shows around 160,000 clones, under 90% of them seen only once. The source of the sample is a study of blood T cell repertoires in COVID-19. This TCR was recovered from a woman of 80 years or more with acute or convalescent COVID-19. The chain combines TRBV4-3 with TRBJ1-2; D is uncertain. The sample comprised peripheral blood. The CDR3: CASSQDLGRDYGYTF. DNA for the CDR3: TGCGCCAGCAGCCAAGATCTAGGGAGGGACTATGGCTACACCTTC.